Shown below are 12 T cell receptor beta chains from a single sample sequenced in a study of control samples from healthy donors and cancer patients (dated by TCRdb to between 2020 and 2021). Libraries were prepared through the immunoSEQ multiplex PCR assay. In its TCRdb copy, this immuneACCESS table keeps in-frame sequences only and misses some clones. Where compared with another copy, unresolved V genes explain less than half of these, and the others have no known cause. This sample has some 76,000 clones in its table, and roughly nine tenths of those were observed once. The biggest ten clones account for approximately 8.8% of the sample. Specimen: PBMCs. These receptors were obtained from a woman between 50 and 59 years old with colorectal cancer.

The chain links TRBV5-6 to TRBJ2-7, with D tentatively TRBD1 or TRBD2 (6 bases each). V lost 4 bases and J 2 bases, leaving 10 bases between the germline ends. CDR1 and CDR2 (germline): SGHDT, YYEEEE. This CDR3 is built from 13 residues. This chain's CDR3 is CASSGGPTYEQYV. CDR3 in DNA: TGTGCCAGCAGCGGGGGGCCGACCTACGAGCAGTACGTC.

The CDR3 DNA is TGTGCCAACCACCCCAGGGGGGGAGGCTACACCTTC. Residues: CANHPRGGGYTF. V is TRBV6-5 and J is TRBJ1-2; TRBD1 matches at 7 bases. The CDR3 length is 12 residues. The V and J ends lost 10 bases and 8 bases, in that order; junction bases with no gene match: 10. CDR1 MNHEY and CDR2 SVGAGI come from the germline V gene.

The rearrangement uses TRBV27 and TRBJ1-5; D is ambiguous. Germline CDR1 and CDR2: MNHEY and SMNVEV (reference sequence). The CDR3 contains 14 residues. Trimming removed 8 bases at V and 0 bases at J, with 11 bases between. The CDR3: CASGLFYSNQPQHF. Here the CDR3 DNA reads TGTGCCAGCGGACTATTCTATAGCAATCAGCCCCAGCATTTT.

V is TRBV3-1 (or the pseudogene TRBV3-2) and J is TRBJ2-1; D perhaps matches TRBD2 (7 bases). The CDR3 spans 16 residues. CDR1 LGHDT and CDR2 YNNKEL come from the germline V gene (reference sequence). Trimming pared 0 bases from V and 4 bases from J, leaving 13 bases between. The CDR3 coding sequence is TGTGCCAGCAGCCAAGATTGCGGGGGCAGGTACAATGAGCAGTTCTTC. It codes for CASSQDCGGRYNEQFF.

DNA of the CDR3: TGTGCCAGTAGCCCTGACCGGGACAGGCCCCCCCCGGATGATCAGCCCCAGCATTTT. Protein product: CASSPDRDRPPPDDQPQHF. The V gene is TRBV19, the J gene TRBJ1-5; 8 nucleotides match TRBD1. After removal of 6 bases from V and 5 bases from J, the junction contained 21 bases not matched to a gene. Per germline, CDR1 LNHDA and CDR2 SQIVND (reference sequence). The CDR3 loop spans 19 amino acids.

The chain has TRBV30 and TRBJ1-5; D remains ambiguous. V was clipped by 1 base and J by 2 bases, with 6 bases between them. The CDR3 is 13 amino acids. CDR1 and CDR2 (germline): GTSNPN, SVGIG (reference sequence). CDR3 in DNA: TGTGCCTGGAGTGATTGGGGCAATCAGCCCCAGCATTTT. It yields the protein CAWSDWGNQPQHF.

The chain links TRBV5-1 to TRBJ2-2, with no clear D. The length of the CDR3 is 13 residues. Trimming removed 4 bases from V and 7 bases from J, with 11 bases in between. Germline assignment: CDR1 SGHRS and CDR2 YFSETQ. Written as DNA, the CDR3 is TGCGCCAGCAGCCCACAGTCGGGCGGGGAGCTGTTTTTT. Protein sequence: CASSPQSGGELFF.

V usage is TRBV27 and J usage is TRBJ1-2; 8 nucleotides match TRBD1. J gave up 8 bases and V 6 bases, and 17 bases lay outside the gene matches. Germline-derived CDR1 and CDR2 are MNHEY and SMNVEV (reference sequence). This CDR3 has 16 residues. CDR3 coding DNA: TGTGCCAGCAGCAGGACAGGGTGGGATTCAACCCCAGGCTACACCTTC. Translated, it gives CASSRTGWDSTPGYTF.

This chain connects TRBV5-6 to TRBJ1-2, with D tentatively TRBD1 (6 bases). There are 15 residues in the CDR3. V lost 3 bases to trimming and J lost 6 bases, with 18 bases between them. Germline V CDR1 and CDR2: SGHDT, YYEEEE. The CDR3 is CASSWGAQGGNGYTF. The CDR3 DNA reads TGTGCCAGCAGCTGGGGGGCACAGGGCGGAAATGGCTACACCTTC.

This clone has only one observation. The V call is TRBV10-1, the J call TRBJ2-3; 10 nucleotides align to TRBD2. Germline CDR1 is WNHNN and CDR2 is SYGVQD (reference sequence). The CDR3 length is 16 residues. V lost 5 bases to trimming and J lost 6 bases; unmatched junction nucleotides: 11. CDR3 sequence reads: CASSSQTSGFQDTQYF. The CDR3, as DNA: TGCGCCAGCAGTTCCCAGACTAGCGGGTTCCAGGATACGCAGTATTTT.

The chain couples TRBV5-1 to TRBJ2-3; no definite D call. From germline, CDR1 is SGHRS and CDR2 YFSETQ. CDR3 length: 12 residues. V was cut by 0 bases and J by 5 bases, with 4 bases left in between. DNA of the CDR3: TGCGCCAGCAGCTTGGGGCAAGATACGCAGTATTTT. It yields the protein CASSLGQDTQYF.

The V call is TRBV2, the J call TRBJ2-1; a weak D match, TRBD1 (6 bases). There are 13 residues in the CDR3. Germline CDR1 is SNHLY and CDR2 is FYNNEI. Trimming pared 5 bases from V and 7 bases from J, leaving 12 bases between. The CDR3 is CASSLGAGNEQFF. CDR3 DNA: TGTGCCAGCAGTTTGGGGGCTGGGAATGAGCAGTTCTTC.